This TCR beta chain was recorded in a study of T cell responses to AZD1222 COVID-19 vaccine. Study-level points and caveats: Mapped onto spike, vaccine-associated CD4 TCRs spanned it and were dominant at 160-218 and 743-854.

The V gene's germline CDR1 is KGHSH and CDR2 LQKENI. This CDR3 comprises 14 residues. Germline trimming cut 3 bases from V and 6 bases from J; bases unmatched to any gene: 4. On this clone: The antigen remains unidentified.

Generated by immunoSEQ multiplex PCR, the TCRdb table keeps only in-frame clones and is missing some. This table has about 160,000 clones, 85% to 95% appearing once. The chain recombines TRBV18 with TRBJ2-3, with TRBD1 identical over 9 bases. The sequence derives from an adult in good health. This material consisted of peripheral blood, taken on day 0 of AZD1222 vaccination. CDR3: CASSPGTGFDTQYF. DNA for the CDR3: TGTGCCAGCTCACCCGGGACAGGGTTCGATACGCAGTATTTT. The variable domain in full, completed from reference TRBV18 and TRBJ2-3, reads NAGVMQNPRHLVRRRGQEARLRCSPMKGHSHVYWYRQLPEEGLKFMVYLQKENIIDESGMPKERFSAEFPKEGPSILRIQQVVRGDSAAYFCASSPGTGFDTQYFGPGTRLTVL.